This T cell receptor beta chain originates from a study of early T cells in non-severe SARS-CoV-2 infection. Study in general: Sequencing targeted bulk RNA from unsorted whole blood, leaving chains unpaired. Study-wide findings and caveats: Matching with VDJdb favored anti-spike CD8 responses (missing private and CD4 specificities).

Germline V gene sequence: CDR1 SGHAT, CDR2 FQNNGV. The V end was cut by 0 bases, the J end by 8 bases, with 14 bases between. This CDR3 has 15 amino acids. Unique molecular identifiers (one per individual cDNA molecule) were attached. TCRdb called the 5' RACE reads again in MiXCR, with one record for every CDR3 protein. This table has 75,000 to 80,000 distinct CDR3 sequences, about 16% appearing once. This clonotype showed up just a few times. Its specificity is not known. The chain couples TRBV11-2 to TRBJ2-1; no definite D call. This TCR was sampled from an adult who was a healthcare worker with PCR-confirmed SARS-CoV-2 infection or an uninfected control (not recorded which). The sequenced sample consisted of whole blood. CDR3 loop: CASSLDPPVGHEQFF. The CDR3 DNA is TGTGCCAGCAGCTTAGATCCTCCGGTCGGCCATGAGCAGTTCTTC.